These 21 T cell receptor beta chains came from one sample sequenced in a study of regulatory T cells in long-lasting Graves disease. Time point here: persistent/refractory GD, antithyroid drugs over 5 years with positive TRAb. From PBMCs, RNA was extracted and then used to make the TCR library. Library construction for TCR beta used iRepertoire HTBI primers and Arm-PCR of CDR3 regions. TCRdb reprocessed the multiplex PCR reads with MiXCR, giving one entry per CDR3 protein. The sample has roughly 470,000 distinct CDR3 sequences, around 20% seen once; the top ten hold 7% to 9.5%. The source was peripheral blood mononuclear cells (PBMCs), collected when the disease was refractory, from a patient treated with antithyroid drugs. The receptors originated from a female donor with Graves disease.

This clonotype was recorded at least ten times. This chain's CDR3 is CASSFGPGGSTEAFF. The CDR3 coding sequence is TGCGCCAGCAGCTTTGGTCCGGGGGGCAGCACTGAAGCTTTCTTT. The chain carries TRBV5-1 and TRBJ1-1, with a weak D call TRBD1 (6 bases). The germline V and J ends were trimmed by 2 bases and 4 bases, with 15 bases remaining between them. This CDR3 is built from 15 residues. Germline assignment: CDR1 SGHRS and CDR2 YFSETQ.

This clonotype was seen many times. This chain links TRBV12-3 or TRBV12-4 with TRBJ1-1, with D perhaps matching TRBD1 (6 bases). Deletions cut 6 bases from V and 5 bases from J, with 16 bases between. The CDR3 runs to 14 residues. The CDR3 loop is CASRSTGGETEAFF. The CDR3 DNA reads TGTGCCAGCAGATCGACAGGAGGGGAGACTGAAGCTTTCTTT.

This clonotype was observed many times. The genes are TRBV2 and TRBJ2-6; D gene ambiguous. This CDR3 spans 15 amino acids. Germline V gene data show CDR1 as SNHLY and CDR2 as FYNNEI. V shed 3 bases and J shed 0 bases, with 6 bases lying between them. The CDR3 here is CASSDIASGANVLTF. CDR3 coding DNA: TGTGCCAGCAGTGATATCGCCTCTGGGGCCAACGTCCTGACTTTC.

The V gene is TRBV5-5, the J gene TRBJ1-1; 9 bases are shared with TRBD1. V lost 4 bases and J lost 5; bases outside the gene matches: 12. This CDR3 is built from 16 residues. Germline V gives CDR1 SGHKS, CDR2 YYEKEE (reference sequence). Written as DNA, the CDR3 is TGTGCCAGCAGCGGGGGACAGGGCCCCCGTCGGACTGAAGCTTTCTTT. Protein product: CASSGGQGPRRTEAFF.

V gene TRBV5-1 combines with J gene TRBJ1-2, with D possibly matching TRBD1 (5 bases). The ends were cut back, 7 bases at V and 7 bases at J, with 17 bases in the middle. Germline CDR1 and CDR2: SGHRS and YFSETQ. The CDR3 totals 13 residues. CDR3 bases: TGCGCCAGCGGACTATCCAGGGATACTGGCTACACCTTC. Encoded protein: CASGLSRDTGYTF.

This clonotype was seen more than once but under ten times. CDR3: CASSPPLAGASTDTQYF. CDR3 nucleotides: TGTGCCAGCAGTCCGCCTCTAGCGGGAGCTAGCACAGATACGCAGTATTTT. The chain combines TRBV28 with TRBJ2-3; the match to TRBD2 covers 10 bases. The CDR3 contains 17 residues. Unmatched junction bases numbered 8, after V lost 5 bases and J lost 0 bases. Germline V gene lookup returns CDR1 MDHEN and CDR2 SYDVKM.

This clonotype was counted only a few times. The chain recombines TRBV10-3 with TRBJ2-4; possibly TRBD1 for D (5 bases). This CDR3 has 13 residues. Germline-derived CDR1 and CDR2 are ENHRY and SYGVKD. Trimming took off 10 bases at V and 8 bases at J, with 18 bases between the two ends. CDR3 residues: CATEEGVGDIQYF. The CDR3 bases are TGTGCCACCGAAGAAGGGGTTGGAGACATTCAGTACTTC.

The V gene is TRBV12-3 or TRBV12-4, the J gene TRBJ2-4; D tentatively fits TRBD1 or TRBD2 (5 bases each). The end of the DNA fits TRBJ2-5 better, so the J call may be wrong. CDR3 length equals 14 residues. In DNA form, the CDR3 reads TGTGCCAGCAGTCCCAGGGAGTACAGGGAGACCCAGTACTTC. Its translation is CASSPREYRETQYF.

This clonotype was seen ten or more times. The rearrangement uses TRBV20-1 and TRBJ1-2; D is uncertain. Germline values: CDR1 DFQATT, CDR2 SNEGSKA (reference sequence). This CDR3 contains 14 residues. Trimming took off 5 bases at V and 5 bases at J, with 18 bases between the two ends. The CDR3 loop is CSAPKMRDGYGYTF. The CDR3 DNA sequence: TGCAGTGCTCCAAAGATGAGGGATGGGTATGGCTACACCTTC.

This clonotype has at least ten counts. The CDR3 loop is CASSFRRGNTEAFF. DNA of the CDR3: TGTGCCAGCAGTTTCAGACGAGGGAACACTGAAGCTTTCTTT. The chain carries TRBV28 and TRBJ1-1, with D unresolved. V was pared by 3 bases and J by 1 base, with 9 bases between. This CDR3 is built from 14 residues. Germline V lookup: CDR1 MDHEN, CDR2 SYDVKM. Full variable domain (outside the CDR3, taken from reference TRBV28 and TRBJ1-1): DVKVTQSSRYLVKRTGEKVFLECVQDMDHENMFWYRQDPGLGLRLIYFSYDVKMKEKGDIPEGYSVSREKKERFSLILESASTNQTSMYLCASSFRRGNTEAFFGQGTRLTVV.

A remark on this clonotype: This may be a read error: a much more frequent sequence differs by one nucleotide. V and J are TRBV5-1 and TRBJ1-2; D unresolved. V was cut by 4 bases and J by 8 bases, with 18 bases left in between. Germline CDR1 reads SGHRS; CDR2 reads YFSETQ. This CDR3 region has 14 residues. The CDR3 is CASSQYRPGEGYTF. The CDR3 DNA reads as TGCGCCAGCAGCCAGTATAGACCAGGCGAGGGCTACACCTTC.

A word on this clonotype: A much larger clone differs from this one at a single base, so this may be a read error. Here the CDR3 omits its conserved ending phenylalanine or tryptophan, so a read error is the likely source. The chain links TRBV6-1 to TRBJ1-6; 10 positions match TRBD1. In germline, CDR1 is MNHNS, CDR2 SASEGT. The CDR3 runs 15 residues. V gave up 4 bases and J gave up 7 bases; unmatched junction bases: 4. The CDR3 spells CASSARQGANSPLHL. The CDR3 nucleotides are TGTGCCAGCAGTGCGAGACAGGGGGCAAATTCACCCCTCCACCTT.

This chain links TRBV5-4 with TRBJ2-3; D not certain. Trimming took 6 bases from V and 0 from J, leaving 8 bases between them. Germline values: CDR1 SGHNT, CDR2 YYREEE (reference sequence). This CDR3 region has 13 residues. CDR3 DNA sequence: TGTGCCAGCAAGGACCGAAGCACAGATACGCAGTATTTT. Protein sequence: CASKDRSTDTQYF.

This clonotype has a count of ten or more. The chain has TRBV6-5 and TRBJ2-7, with 14 bases lining up with TRBD2. With V trimmed by 2 bases and J by 2 bases, 5 bases remained unmatched. The CDR3 sequence is 17 residues long. CDR1 is MNHEY, CDR2 SVGAGI, per germline. The CDR3 coding sequence is TGTGCCAGCAGTTACCTCGGACTAGCGGGAGGAGCCTACGAGCAGTACTTC. It codes for CASSYLGLAGGAYEQYF.

This sequence joins TRBV3-1 and TRBJ1-5; D ambiguous. There are 15 residues in the CDR3. Germline assignment: CDR1 LGHDT and CDR2 YNNKEL (reference sequence). V lost 0 bases to trimming and J lost 4 bases, with 10 bases between them. The CDR3 sequence is CASSQDRSGNQPQHF. The CDR3 bases are TGTGCCAGCAGCCAAGATCGTTCGGGTAATCAGCCCCAGCATTTT.

This chain uses TRBV5-5 with TRBJ1-2, with D perhaps TRBD1 (6 bases). The CDR3 sequence is 15 residues long. Trimming stripped 4 bases from V and 6 bases from J, with 19 bases between. From germline, CDR1 is SGHKS and CDR2 YYEKEE (reference sequence). The chain's CDR3 is CASSPEQGISDGYTF. The CDR3 DNA sequence: TGTGCCAGCAGCCCAGAACAGGGTATAAGTGATGGCTACACCTTC. Full variable domain (missing parts from reference TRBV5-5 and TRBJ1-2): DAGVTQSPTHLIKTRGQQVTLRCSPISGHKSVSWYQQVLGQGPQFIFQYYEKEERGRGNFPDRFSARQFPNYSSELNVNALLLGDSALYLCASSPEQGISDGYTFGSGTRLTVV.

This clonotype was counted ten times or more. This chain connects TRBV6-1 to TRBJ2-2; D gene unclear. V lost 7 bases, J lost 1 base, and 10 bases lay in between. The CDR3 sequence is 14 residues long. Looked up from germline, CDR1 is MNHNS and CDR2 is SASEGT. DNA for the CDR3: TGTGCCAGCAATCACCAAGTGAACACCGGGGAGCTGTTTTTT. Translated, it gives CASNHQVNTGELFF.

The rearrangement uses TRBV7-9 and TRBJ2-7; D is ambiguous. Trimming took off 2 bases at V and 3 bases at J, with 23 bases between the two ends. This CDR3 has 18 amino acids. Germline loops: CDR1 SEHNR, CDR2 FQNEAQ (reference sequence). The CDR3 coding sequence is TGTGCCAGCAGCTTATCGGTTGGAGCACGACGTATAAACTACGAGCAGTACTTC. This sequence encodes CASSLSVGARRINYEQYF.

The table lists this clonotype with many counts. This chain joins TRBV30 and TRBJ1-1, with 8 bases that match TRBD1. The V segment lost 3 bases and the J segment 1 base; nucleotides outside the gene matches: 4. CDR1 and CDR2 (germline): GTSNPN, SVGIG (reference sequence). The length of the CDR3 is 14 residues. The CDR3 region has the DNA TGTGCCTGGAGCGCCGGACAGGGGAACACTGAAGCTTTCTTT. Translated: CAWSAGQGNTEAFF.

Note on this clonotype: A much larger clone sits a single nucleotide away, making a read error possible. The chain joins TRBV12-3 or TRBV12-4 to TRBJ1-4; D may be TRBD1 (5 bases). The CDR3 extends over 13 amino acids. V was clipped by 6 bases and J by 7 bases, with 12 bases between them. The CDR3 region is CASRPGAGEKLFF. CDR3 nucleotides: TGTGCCAGCAGACCCGGGGCGGGTGAAAAACTGTTTTTT.

This clonotype was seen ten or more times. This chain joins TRBV6-5 and TRBJ1-2; D is unresolved. V lost 0 bases to trimming and J lost 7 bases, with 18 bases between them. Germline CDR1 is MNHEY and CDR2 is SVGAGI. The CDR3 length is 16 residues. The CDR3 nucleotides are TGTGCCAGCAGTTACTCCCTTCGGCAAGCCAAGAGTGGCTACACCTTC. As protein: CASSYSLRQAKSGYTF.